This entry lists 18 T cell receptor beta chains sequenced from one sample in a study of cytomegalovirus exposure and HLA in healthy donors (dated by TCRdb to about 2017). Library creation used the immunoSEQ multiplex PCR assay. The multiplex PCR relied on a mix of 60 forward primers for TCR Vbeta segments and 13 reverse primers for TCR Jbeta segments. Here the immuneACCESS table is served through TCRdb, limited to in-frame sequences with V and J called. Missing clones are a known gap in these copies; in checked studies unresolved V genes cover under half, and the rest lacks a known reason. The sample profile shows about 84,000 clones; around 80% of them were found once. The leading ten clones occupy roughly 2.5% of the sample. Sequenced input: PBMCs. Every receptor here comes from a male donor in good health and CMV-seropositive.

This rearrangement joins TRBV5-4 to TRBJ1-6; D is unclear. There are 14 residues in the CDR3. Germline loops: CDR1 SGHNT, CDR2 YYREEE (reference sequence). The CDR3 coding sequence is TGTGCTACGGAGGCGGGGTCGTATAATTCACCCCTCCACTTT. It codes for CATEAGSYNSPLHF.

This clone was counted once. The chain carries TRBV5-6 and TRBJ2-2, with 9 positions matching TRBD2. V lost 3 bases, J lost 6 bases, and 6 bases stayed unmatched. The length of the CDR3 is 15 residues. Germline V gene sequence: CDR1 SGHDT, CDR2 YYEEEE. CDR3 region: CASSSSGDFSGELFF. Written as DNA, the CDR3 is TGTGCCAGCAGCTCTAGCGGGGATTTCTCCGGGGAGCTGTTTTTT.

The chain carries TRBV15 and TRBJ1-2; possible D gene TRBD1, 5 bases. Trimming pared 6 bases from V and 0 bases from J, leaving 11 bases between. Looked up from germline, CDR1 is LNHNV and CDR2 is YYDKDF (reference sequence). The CDR3 runs 14 residues. The CDR3 loop is CATRRGPSNYGYTF. The CDR3, as DNA: TGTGCCACCAGAAGGGGCCCCTCTAACTATGGCTACACCTTC.

This clone has only one observation. The genes are TRBV28 and TRBJ2-7; TRBD2 matches at 10 bases. CDR1 MDHEN and CDR2 SYDVKM come from the germline V gene. This CDR3 region has 18 residues. V was pared by 2 bases and J by 3 bases, with 13 bases of the junction left unmatched. The CDR3 nucleotides read TGTGCCAGCAGTTTAGGGGGGGCTAGCGGGAGAAGGCTCTACGAGCAGTACTTC. It encodes CASSLGGASGRRLYEQYF.

The J gene is TRBJ1-2, the V gene TRBV2; 10 bases agree with TRBD1. The CDR3 has 15 amino acids. Germline CDR1 is SNHLY and CDR2 is FYNNEI. V dropped 3 bases and J dropped 6; count of bases not matched to a gene: 7. CDR3 nucleotides: TGTGCCAGCAGTGACCGACAGGGGGCGCGGAATGGCTACACCTTC. Translation gives CASSDRQGARNGYTF.

The chain couples TRBV29-1 to TRBJ2-1; TRBD2 aligns across 12 bases. The junction had 10 bases not matched to a gene; V was cut back by 4 bases and J by 9 bases. The length of the CDR3 is 15 residues. Germline lookup yields CDR1 SQVTM and CDR2 ANQGSEA. The CDR3 DNA reads TGCAGCGTTGCCATCAGACTAGCGGGAGTCGGTGAGCAGTTCTTC. Its translation is CSVAIRLAGVGEQFF.

The chain uses TRBV7-9 and TRBJ2-6, with 7 bases identical to TRBD1. The CDR3 spans 19 residues. The trim removed 4 bases at V and 0 bases at J, leaving 12 bases unmatched. Germline lookup yields CDR1 SEHNR and CDR2 FQNEAQ (reference sequence). The CDR3 nucleotides read TGTGCCAGCAGCTCCCCCTTGGGACAGAGAAACTCTGGGGCCAACGTCCTGACTTTC. Residues: CASSSPLGQRNSGANVLTF.

This sequence joins TRBV19 and TRBJ1-5, with D perhaps matching TRBD1 (5 bases). CDR3 size: 15 residues. The V end was cut by 3 bases, the J end by 4 bases, with 13 bases between. The germline V gene has CDR1 LNHDA and CDR2 SQIVND (reference sequence). In nucleotides, the CDR3 is TGTGCCAGTAGTATTTCCGGGGGGAAGAATCAGCCCCAGCATTTT. Translated: CASSISGGKNQPQHF.

The rearrangement links TRBV15 to TRBJ2-7; D remains unclear. Germline V gene sequence: CDR1 LNHNV, CDR2 YYDKDF (reference sequence). The V and J ends lost 4 bases and 2 bases respectively, with 9 bases between them. The CDR3 is 13 amino acids. CDR3 coding DNA: TGTGCCACCAGCAATCGACTTGCCTACGAGCAGTACTTC. Translated: CATSNRLAYEQYF.

This clone has more than one count but fewer than ten. V usage is TRBV6-5 and J usage is TRBJ1-2; possibly TRBD1 for D (5 bases). The ends were cut back, 5 bases at V and 8 bases at J, with 21 bases in the middle. The length of the CDR3 is 15 residues. Germline values: CDR1 MNHEY, CDR2 SVGAGI. CDR3 protein: CASSMKPEGAGGYTF. In DNA form, the CDR3 reads TGTGCCAGCAGTATGAAGCCGGAAGGGGCGGGGGGCTACACCTTC.

The chain has TRBV6-5 and TRBJ1-2, with 8 bases identical to TRBD1. Trimming removed 5 bases from V and 8 bases from J; junction bases left unmatched: 1. The CDR3 is 11 amino acids. The germline V gene has CDR1 MNHEY and CDR2 SVGAGI. The CDR3 loop reads CASSGQGGYTF. Here the CDR3 DNA reads TGTGCCAGCAGTGGACAGGGCGGCTACACCTTC.

This clone appeared a few times. V gene TRBV19 combines with J gene TRBJ1-4; tentative D call: TRBD1 (5 bases). Trimming left V 3 bases short and J 2 bases short, with 10 bases between. The CDR3 runs 15 residues. From germline, CDR1 is LNHDA and CDR2 SQIVND (reference sequence). The CDR3 DNA follows: TGTGCCAGTAGTATGCAGGGTTCGACTAATGAAAAACTGTTTTTT. It translates to CASSMQGSTNEKLFF.

This sequence joins TRBV27 and TRBJ1-4, with D unclear. The CDR3 contains 14 residues. The germline V and J ends were trimmed by 0 bases and 11 bases, with 13 bases remaining between them. The germline gives CDR1 MNHEY, CDR2 SMNVEV (reference sequence). In DNA form, the CDR3 reads TGTGCCAGCAGTTTATCGAACGGGGTTGGGAAACTGTTTTTT. Translation gives CASSLSNGVGKLFF. The whole variable domain, filled in from reference TRBV27 and TRBJ1-4, reads EAQVTQNPRYLITVTGKKLTVTCSQNMNHEYMSWYRQDPGLGLRQIYYSMNVEVTDKGDVPEGYKVSRKEKRNFPLILESPSPNQTSLYFCASSLSNGVGKLFFGSGTQLSVL.

This chain uses TRBV15 with TRBJ2-2; D gene uncertain. The CDR3 sequence is 14 residues long. Germline V gene data show CDR1 as LNHNV and CDR2 as YYDKDF (reference sequence). V shed 0 bases and J shed 5 bases, with 7 bases lying between them. This chain's CDR3 is CATSRDRSTGELFF. In DNA form, the CDR3 reads TGTGCCACCAGCAGAGATCGGTCAACCGGGGAGCTGTTTTTT.

In this sample, this clone turned up once. Distinct nucleotide sequences in the sample also encode this CDR3. The gene calls are TRBV2 and TRBJ2-7, with D possibly being TRBD2 (6 bases). The V gene's germline CDR1 is SNHLY and CDR2 FYNNEI. CDR3 length equals 16 residues. V shed 1 base and J shed 9 bases, with 22 bases lying between them. CDR3 sequence: CASSEGLGTPLRGQYF. CDR3 sequence (DNA): TGTGCCAGCAGTGAAGGACTGGGGACTCCCTTAAGAGGGCAGTACTTC.

J is TRBJ2-1 and V is TRBV2, with D perhaps matching TRBD2 (5 bases). The CDR3 loop spans 11 amino acids. Looked up from germline, CDR1 is SNHLY and CDR2 is FYNNEI. The ends were cut back, 7 bases at V and 10 bases at J, with 11 bases in the middle. The DNA of the CDR3 is TGTGCCAGCAAGACTATGCGCGAGCAGTTCTTC. The encoded protein is CASKTMREQFF.

The chain has TRBV9 and TRBJ2-1; D remains unclear. CDR3 size: 17 residues. The V end lost 0 bases, the J end lost 7 bases, and 20 bases lay between the germline ends. Germline loops: CDR1 SGDLS, CDR2 YYNGEE. DNA for the CDR3: TGTGCCAGCAGCGTAGATCCTCCTCCACAGTTGCTGAATGAGCAGTTCTTC. Translated, it gives CASSVDPPPQLLNEQFF.

The rearrangement joins TRBV6-5 to TRBJ2-3, with D uncertain. V dropped 7 bases and J dropped 7 bases, with 9 bases sitting between them. The CDR3 covers 11 residues. Looked up from germline, CDR1 is MNHEY and CDR2 is SVGAGI. Here the CDR3 DNA reads TGTGCCAGCAAGTCGGTGTATACGCAGTATTTT. Translating it yields CASKSVYTQYF.